Listed below are T cell receptor beta chains from one sample, sequenced in a study of sequential checkpoint blockade in melanoma. Method: immunoSEQ multiplex PCR; TCRdb's copy keeps in-frame clones and lacks some. The sample lists more than 4,500 clones; under 20% were seen once. The specimen was tumor tissue (inferred from file names), collected from a patient given nivolumab and ipilimumab in sequence. The receptor source for this set is a human donor with melanoma. Each CDR3 is given with its conserved first and last residue.

v_gene	j_gene	CDR3aa
TRBV18	TRBJ2-7	CASSPVGKEQYF
TRBV6-8	TRBJ1-1	CASSGTGYTEAFF
TRBV28	TRBJ1-4	CASSATNEKLFF
TRBV11-3	TRBJ2-2	CASSLFPREGVAGGELFF
TRBV28	TRBJ1-2	CASSPQGTGPNYGYTF
TRBV6-4	TRBJ1-1	CASRRDTEAFF
TRBV6-8	TRBJ1-3	CASSTPLRNTIYF
TRBV6-8	TRBJ1-1	CASSYSLDRGFTEAFF
TRBV6-8	TRBJ2-6	CASSWFSGANVLTF
TRBV23-1	TRBJ1-4	CASSQVRGALSEKLFF
TRBV19	TRBJ2-1	CASIDGGNYNEQFF
TRBV28	TRBJ2-7	CASSLPPSTSGEQYF
TRBV28	TRBJ2-1	CASSFGDFVNEQFF
TRBV11-3	TRBJ1-6	CASSLVGGNNSPLHF
TRBV28	TRBJ2-1	CASSLAAYNEQFF
TRBV28	TRBJ1-3	CASRTGWANTIYF
TRBV5-1	TRBJ2-1	CASSLFTQRAGLNEQFF
TRBV6-8	TRBJ2-4	CASSPSSGGDKNIQYF
TRBV11-3	TRBJ2-7	CASSPRTDTYEQYF
TRBV18	TRBJ1-1	CASSPWSLTQNTEAFF
TRBV6-8	TRBJ2-5	CASSFLAGGNQETQYF
TRBV30	TRBJ2-5	CAWSKGDQETQYF
TRBV11-3	TRBJ2-7	CASSLQASSYEQYF
TRBV5-1	TRBJ2-2	CASSPDTYTGELFF
TRBV19	TRBJ2-1	CASSHSRDPWDEQFF
TRBV6-8	TRBJ1-4	CASSPPPRPNEKLFF
TRBV5-1	TRBJ1-3	CASSLAGLTMDTIYF
TRBV6-8	TRBJ2-1	CASSKLVGGAYNEQFF
TRBV7-1	TRBJ1-6	CASSLGGVSPLHF
TRBV6-8	TRBJ2-3	CASSERPDTQYF
TRBV6-8	TRBJ1-4	CASSSRGGRGKLFF
TRBV6-8	TRBJ1-4	CASRGRGLTNEKLFF
TRBV11-3	TRBJ1-2	CASSLDRGVSYGYTF
TRBV11-3	TRBJ1-2	CASSLGQGAYGYTF
TRBV10-2	TRBJ2-7	CASSERAVYEQYF
TRBV11-3	TRBJ2-5	CASSPRQGTYQETQYF
TRBV29-1	TRBJ2-5	CSVAVLARGRMLETQYF
TRBV11-3	TRBJ2-5	CASSRVGTVNQETQYF
TRBV28	TRBJ2-3	CASLDRPADTQYF
TRBV6-8	TRBJ1-5	CASSGGGADKPQHF
TRBV6-8	TRBJ1-1	CASSYSPRTEAFF
TRBV11-3	TRBJ2-1	CASSLAGGRNEQFF
TRBV23-1	TRBJ2-3	CASSQEADPSTDTQYF
TRBV6-8	TRBJ1-1	CASYSIMNTEAFF
TRBV11-3	TRBJ1-6	CASSPAGGSSYNSPLHF
TRBV6-8	TRBJ1-1	CASSYGPPPTEAFF
TRBV15	TRBJ2-1	CATRRELSYNEQFF
TRBV4-1	TRBJ1-4	CASSQVFRGPEKLFF